The 24 T cell receptor beta chains in this list originate from one sample, sequenced in a study of OX40 agonist ivuxolimab in advanced cancers. Repertoires were generated with immunoSEQ multiplex PCR, while TCRdb's copy carries only in-frame clones and drops some. The sample holds some 80,000 clones, 80% to 90% seen once. Sequencing used CD4+ or CD8+ T cells sorted from blood, obtained in a trial of the OX40 agonist ivuxolimab. The receptors here all came from an adult with an advanced solid tumor such as melanoma, head and neck, liver or kidney cancer.

The chain links TRBV5-1 to TRBJ1-6; D uncertain. Germline V gene sequence: CDR1 SGHRS, CDR2 YFSETQ. CDR3 length: 16 residues. V was pared by 0 bases and J by 3 bases, with 10 bases between. The chain's CDR3 is CASSLESNSYNSPLHF. The CDR3 DNA reads as TGCGCCAGCAGCTTGGAATCGAACAGCTATAATTCACCCCTCCACTTT. The full variable domain, in which reference TRBV5-1 and TRBJ1-6 provide the parts outside the CDR3, is KAGVTQTPRYLIKTRGQQVTLSCSPISGHRSVSWYQQTPGQGLQFLFEYFSETQRNKGNFPGRFSGRQFSNSRSEMNVSTLELGDSALYLCASSLESNSYNSPLHFGNGTRLTVT.

In its sample, this clone was seen a few times. The chain has TRBV18 and TRBJ2-7, with 16 bases lining up with TRBD2. V shed 3 bases, J shed 5 bases, and the junction held 4 bases outside the gene matches. This CDR3 is built from 16 residues. The germline gives CDR1 KGHSH, CDR2 LQKENI. For the CDR3, the DNA is TGTGCCAGCTCACCGGGACTAGCGGGGGGGGAGGACGAGCAGTACTTC. It specifies CASSPGLAGGEDEQYF.

J is TRBJ1-2 and V is TRBV20-1, with D uncertain. This CDR3 comprises 11 residues. The ends were cut back, 3 bases at V and 4 bases at J, with 6 bases in the middle. Germline V gives CDR1 DFQATT, CDR2 SNEGSKA (reference sequence). CDR3 nucleotide sequence: TGCAGTGCTAGGGGCTCCTATGGCTACACCTTC. Translating it yields CSARGSYGYTF.

This rearrangement joins TRBV5-4 to TRBJ2-3; tentative D call: TRBD1 (5 bases). Germline CDR1 reads SGHNT; CDR2 reads YYREEE (reference sequence). V was trimmed by 2 bases and J by 4 bases, leaving 11 bases between them. CDR3 length: 14 residues. This chain's CDR3 is CASSFQGVSDTQYF. The CDR3 bases are TGTGCCAGCAGCTTCCAGGGTGTGTCAGATACGCAGTATTTT.

This clone was picked up many times. The chain uses TRBV6-1 and TRBJ1-2, with 7 nucleotides matching TRBD1. The V segment lost 2 bases and the J segment 7 bases; nucleotides outside the gene matches: 7. The CDR3 is made up of 14 amino acids. Germline V gene data show CDR1 as MNHNS and CDR2 as SASEGT. The CDR3 nucleotides read TGTGCCAGCAGTGAAACCCAGACAGGGAGTGGCTACACCTTC. It specifies CASSETQTGSGYTF.

The chain is built from TRBV7-9 and TRBJ2-5, with TRBD2 matching over 9 bases. Germline loops: CDR1 SEHNR, CDR2 FQNEAQ (reference sequence). V shed 2 bases, J shed 4 bases, and the junction held 5 bases outside the gene matches. The CDR3 has 15 amino acids. In nucleotides, the CDR3 is TGTGCCAGCAGCTTATTAGCTAGCGGGGTAGAGACCCAGTACTTC. Translated: CASSLLASGVETQYF.

The chain has TRBV7-8 and TRBJ2-7, with 9 bases lining up with TRBD1. CDR1 and CDR2 from the germline V gene are SGHVS and FQNEAQ. The V segment lost 6 bases and the J segment 6 bases; nucleotides outside the gene matches: 9. This CDR3 comprises 14 residues. The CDR3 loop is CASSSGTGMGEQYF. CDR3 coding DNA: TGTGCCAGCAGTTCCGGGACAGGGATGGGCGAGCAGTACTTC.

The chain is built from TRBV2 and TRBJ1-2; D gene ambiguous. The V and J ends lost 1 base and 2 bases respectively, with 8 bases between them. This CDR3 comprises 14 residues. Looked up from germline, CDR1 is SNHLY and CDR2 is FYNNEI. CDR3 protein: CASSEGTANYGYTF. In DNA form, the CDR3 reads TGTGCCAGCAGTGAAGGGACGGCCAACTATGGCTACACCTTC.

A single count supports this clone. The V gene is TRBV5-1, the J gene TRBJ2-7; 11 bases are shared with TRBD2. The V and J ends lost 0 bases and 2 bases, in that order; junction bases with no gene match: 13. There are 19 residues in the CDR3. Germline assignment: CDR1 SGHRS and CDR2 YFSETQ. The CDR3 coding sequence is TGCGCCAGCAGCTTGGCCAGGTTTAGGGCGACTAGCGGGGCCTACGAGCAGTACTTC. Its translation is CASSLARFRATSGAYEQYF.

The chain has TRBV5-4 and TRBJ2-5, with 7 positions matching TRBD2. Germline loops: CDR1 SGHNT, CDR2 YYREEE (reference sequence). Unmatched junction bases numbered 8, after V lost 0 bases and J lost 0 bases. The CDR3 is 17 amino acids. The CDR3 loop reads CASSLGLAARYQETQYF. The CDR3 nucleotides are TGTGCCAGCAGCTTGGGGCTAGCGGCGCGGTACCAAGAGACCCAGTACTTC.

The V gene is TRBV5-1, the J gene TRBJ1-4; 8 bases fit TRBD1. The germline gives CDR1 SGHRS, CDR2 YFSETQ. With 0 bases clipped from V and 6 bases from J, the junction kept 1 base outside the gene matches. The CDR3 is 14 residues long. The CDR3 coding sequence is TGCGCCAGCAGCTTGGGGACAGGGTATGAAAAACTGTTTTTT. Encoded protein: CASSLGTGYEKLFF.

V gene TRBV7-2 combines with J gene TRBJ1-4, with 9 bases fitting TRBD1. Germline V gene sequence: CDR1 SGHTA, CDR2 FQGNSA. The V gene end was trimmed by 2 bases and the J gene end by 5 bases; junction bases not matched to a gene: 3. This CDR3 is 15 amino acids long. For the CDR3, the DNA is TGTGCCAGCAGCTTATCCGGGACAGGGAATGAAAAACTGTTTTTT. This gives the protein CASSLSGTGNEKLFF.

The chain employs TRBV18 and TRBJ2-6; 7 bases fit TRBD1. Germline CDR1 and CDR2: KGHSH and LQKENI. After removal of 5 bases from V and 4 bases from J, the junction contained 14 bases not matched to a gene. The CDR3 extends over 18 amino acids. CDR3 in DNA: TGTGCCAGCTCAAGACAGGGCACCCCCTCGTCAGGGGCCAACGTCCTGACTTTC. Amino acids: CASSRQGTPSSGANVLTF.

The CDR3 DNA reads TGTGCCAGCAGCTTTGGACTAGCGGGGGGGCATCAAGAGACCCAGTACTTC. Its translation is CASSFGLAGGHQETQYF. The chain links TRBV7-2 to TRBJ2-5; TRBD2 matches at 15 bases. The germline CDR1 and CDR2 sequences are SGHTA and FQGNSA. The CDR3 runs 17 residues. Trimming cost V 3 bases and J 2 bases; bases outside gene matches: 4. The whole variable domain, filled in from reference TRBV7-2 and TRBJ2-5, reads GAGVSQSPSNKVTEKGKDVELRCDPISGHTALYWYRQSLGQGLEFLIYFQGNSAPDKSGLPSDRFSAERTGGSVSTLTIQRTQQEDSAVYLCASSFGLAGGHQETQYFGPGTRLLVL.

The chain has TRBV5-6 and TRBJ2-2; D gene unclear. The CDR3 loop spans 13 amino acids. Germline CDR1 is SGHDT and CDR2 is YYEEEE. Trimming shortened V by 1 base and J by 5 bases, and 6 bases separated the two germline ends. CDR3 sequence reads: CASSLSLTGELFF. CDR3 nucleotides: TGTGCCAGCAGCTTGTCGTTAACCGGGGAGCTGTTTTTT.

The V call is TRBV10-1, the J call TRBJ1-1; maybe TRBD1 (5 bases). V shed 4 bases and J shed 4 bases, with 13 bases lying between them. This CDR3 spans 14 amino acids. Germline loops: CDR1 WNHNN, CDR2 SYGVQD (reference sequence). The CDR3 DNA reads TGCGCCAGCAGTGTCGGCAGGGCTCGCACTGAAGCTTTCTTT. Translated, it gives CASSVGRARTEAFF.

This clone rates as medium-sized (0.01 to 0.1%). V gene TRBV10-3 combines with J gene TRBJ1-5, with TRBD1 as a possible D gene (6 bases). In germline, CDR1 is ENHRY, CDR2 SYGVKD. The CDR3 runs to 14 residues. V lost 7 bases, J lost 6 bases, and 16 bases lay in between. The CDR3 reads CAIKSAGAGQPQHF. As DNA, the CDR3 is TGTGCCATCAAATCAGCAGGGGCCGGTCAGCCCCAGCATTTT.

This chain joins TRBV10-3 and TRBJ2-1; a weak D match, TRBD2 (6 bases). Per the germline V gene, CDR1 is ENHRY and CDR2 is SYGVKD. This CDR3 has 15 amino acids. The V gene lost 3 bases and the J gene lost 8 bases, with 17 bases spanning the gap. The CDR3, as DNA: TGTGCCATCAGTGATTTCGGGCGCGGGATGGATGAGCAGTTCTTC. Translated, it gives CAISDFGRGMDEQFF.

The chain links TRBV5-6 to TRBJ2-1, with D possibly matching TRBD1 (6 bases). The V end lost 0 bases, the J end lost 6 bases, and 16 bases lay between the germline ends. Germline values: CDR1 SGHDT, CDR2 YYEEEE. The CDR3 extends over 16 amino acids. This chain's CDR3 is CASSLAARGWGNEQFF. In nucleotides, the CDR3 is TGTGCCAGCAGCTTGGCGGCCAGGGGATGGGGCAATGAGCAGTTCTTC.

The chain combines TRBV10-3 with TRBJ2-5; 7 bases fit TRBD1. J was trimmed by 5 bases and V by 4 bases; bases with no gene match: 10. This CDR3 is 15 amino acids long. CDR1 and CDR2 from the germline V gene are ENHRY and SYGVKD. CDR3 DNA sequence: TGTGCCATCAGTGGGGGACAGAGCACGGGGGAGACCCAGTACTTC. The encoded protein is CAISGGQSTGETQYF.

This chain joins TRBV11-3 and TRBJ2-3; D not resolved. V lost 5 bases to trimming and J lost 4 bases, with 19 bases between them. CDR3 length: 16 amino acids. Germline V gene data show CDR1 as SGHNT and CDR2 as YENEEA. DNA of the CDR3: TGTGCCAGCAGCGCCCGTGGATCGGGCGGCGCAGATACGCAGTATTTT. It is translated as CASSARGSGGADTQYF. The variable domain in full, completed from reference TRBV11-3 and TRBJ2-3, reads EAGVVQSPRYKIIEKKQPVAFWCNPISGHNTLYWYLQNLGQGPELLIRYENEEAVDDSQLPKDRFSAERLKGVDSTLKIQPAELGDSAVYLCASSARGSGGADTQYFGPGTRLTVL.

The chain joins TRBV9 to TRBJ2-1; 7 bases fit TRBD1. CDR1 SGDLS and CDR2 YYNGEE come from the germline V gene. Trimming took 5 bases from V and 6 from J; bases not matched to a gene: 8. This CDR3 is built from 14 residues. The CDR3 here is CASRSSRDSNEQFF. The CDR3 nucleotides read TGTGCCAGCAGATCCTCCCGGGACAGCAATGAGCAGTTCTTC.

The V call is TRBV7-9, the J call TRBJ2-1; TRBD2 matches 12 bases. The CDR3 consists of 17 residues. V gave up 10 bases and J gave up 1 base; unmatched junction bases: 11. Germline lookup yields CDR1 SEHNR and CDR2 FQNEAQ (reference sequence). The CDR3 bases are TGTGCCACCGATATAACTAGCGGGAGGATATCCTACAATGAGCAGTTCTTC. Protein: CATDITSGRISYNEQFF.

V is TRBV11-2 and J is TRBJ1-6; D unresolved. The CDR3 length is 14 residues. The germline V gene has CDR1 SGHAT and CDR2 FQNNGV. Trimming removed 0 bases from V and 16 bases from J, with 16 bases in between. For the CDR3, the DNA is TGTGCCAGCAGCTTAGATCGTTTGGTGCTAGAACTCCACTTT. Translation gives CASSLDRLVLELHF.